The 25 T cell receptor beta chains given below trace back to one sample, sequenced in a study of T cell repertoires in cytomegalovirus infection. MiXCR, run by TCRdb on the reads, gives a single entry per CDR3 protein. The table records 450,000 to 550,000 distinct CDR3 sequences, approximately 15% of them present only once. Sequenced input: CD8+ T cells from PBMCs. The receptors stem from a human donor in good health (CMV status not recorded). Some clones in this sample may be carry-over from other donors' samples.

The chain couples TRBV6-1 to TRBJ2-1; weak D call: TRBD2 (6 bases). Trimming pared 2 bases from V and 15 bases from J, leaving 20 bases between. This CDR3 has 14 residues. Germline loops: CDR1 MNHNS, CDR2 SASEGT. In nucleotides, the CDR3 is TGTGCCAGCAGTGAAAACCCTGGGAGGAATGAGACGTTCTTC. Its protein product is CASSENPGRNETFF.

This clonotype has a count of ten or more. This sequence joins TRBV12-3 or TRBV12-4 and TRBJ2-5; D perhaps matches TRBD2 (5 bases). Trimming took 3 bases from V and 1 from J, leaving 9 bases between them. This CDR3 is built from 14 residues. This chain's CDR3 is CASSFRESQETQYF. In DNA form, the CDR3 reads TGTGCCAGCAGTTTTCGGGAAAGCCAAGAGACCCAGTACTTC.

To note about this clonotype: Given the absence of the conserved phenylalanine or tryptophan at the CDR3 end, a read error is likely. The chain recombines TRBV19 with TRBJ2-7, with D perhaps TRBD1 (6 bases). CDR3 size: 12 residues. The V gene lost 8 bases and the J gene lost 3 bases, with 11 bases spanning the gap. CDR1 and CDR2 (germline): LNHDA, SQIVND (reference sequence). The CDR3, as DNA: TGTGCCAGTGGGGACACCTTCTACGAGCAGTACTTA. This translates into CASGDTFYEQYL.

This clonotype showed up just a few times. The CDR3 DNA sequence: TGTGCCAGCAGCCCGGACAGGGTAATTAATTCACCCCTCCACTTT. Its protein is CASSPDRVINSPLHF. The chain employs TRBV6-1 and TRBJ1-6, with 8 bases that match TRBD1. V lost 6 bases and J lost 6; bases outside the gene matches: 7. Germline V gives CDR1 MNHNS, CDR2 SASEGT. The CDR3 loop spans 15 amino acids.

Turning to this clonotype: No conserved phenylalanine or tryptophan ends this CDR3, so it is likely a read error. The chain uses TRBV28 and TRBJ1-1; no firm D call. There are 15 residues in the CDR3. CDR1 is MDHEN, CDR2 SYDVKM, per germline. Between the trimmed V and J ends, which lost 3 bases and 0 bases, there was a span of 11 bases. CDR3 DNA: TGTGCCAGCAGTTTCCCGAGAGGTATGAACACTGAAGCTTTCTAT. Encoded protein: CASSFPRGMNTEAFY.

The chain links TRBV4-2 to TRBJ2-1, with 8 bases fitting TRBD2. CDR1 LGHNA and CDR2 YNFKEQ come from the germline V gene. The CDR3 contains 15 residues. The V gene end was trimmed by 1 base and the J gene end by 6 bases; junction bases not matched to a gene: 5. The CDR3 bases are TGTGCCAGCAGCCAAGGGACTAGCTTCGTCAATGAGCAGTTCTTC. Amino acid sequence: CASSQGTSFVNEQFF.

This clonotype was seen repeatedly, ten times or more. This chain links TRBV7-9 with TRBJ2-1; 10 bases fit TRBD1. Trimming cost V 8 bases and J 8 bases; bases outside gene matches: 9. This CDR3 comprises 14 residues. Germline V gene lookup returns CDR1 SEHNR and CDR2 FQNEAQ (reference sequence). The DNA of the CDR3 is TGTGCCAGCCGCACGGGACAGGGGCTCGATGAGCAGTTCTTC. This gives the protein CASRTGQGLDEQFF.

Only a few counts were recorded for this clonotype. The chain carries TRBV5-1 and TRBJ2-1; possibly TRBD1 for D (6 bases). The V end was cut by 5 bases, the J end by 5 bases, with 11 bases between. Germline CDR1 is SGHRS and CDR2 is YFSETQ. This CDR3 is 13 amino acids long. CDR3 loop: CASRGGPNNEQFF. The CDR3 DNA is TGCGCCAGCAGAGGGGGTCCCAACAATGAGCAGTTCTTC.

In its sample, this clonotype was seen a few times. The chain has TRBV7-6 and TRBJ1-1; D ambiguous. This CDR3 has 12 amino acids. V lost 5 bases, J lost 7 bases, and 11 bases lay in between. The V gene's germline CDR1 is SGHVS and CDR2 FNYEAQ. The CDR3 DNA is TGTGCCAGCAGCCCTCACAGAATTGAAGCTTTCTTT. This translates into CASSPHRIEAFF.

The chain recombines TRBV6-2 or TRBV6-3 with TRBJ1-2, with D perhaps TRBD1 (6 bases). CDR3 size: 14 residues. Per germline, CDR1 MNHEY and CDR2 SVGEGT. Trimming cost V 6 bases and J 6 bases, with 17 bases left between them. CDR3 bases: TGTGCCAGCAGACCCTGGACAGCCCCCGATGGCTACACCTTC. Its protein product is CASRPWTAPDGYTF.

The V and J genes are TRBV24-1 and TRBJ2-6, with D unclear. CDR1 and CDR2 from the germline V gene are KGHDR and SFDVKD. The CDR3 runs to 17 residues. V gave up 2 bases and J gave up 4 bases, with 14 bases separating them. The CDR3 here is CATSDSTVLGGANVLTF. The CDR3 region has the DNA TGTGCCACCAGTGATTCCACGGTTTTAGGGGGGGCCAACGTCCTGACTTTC.

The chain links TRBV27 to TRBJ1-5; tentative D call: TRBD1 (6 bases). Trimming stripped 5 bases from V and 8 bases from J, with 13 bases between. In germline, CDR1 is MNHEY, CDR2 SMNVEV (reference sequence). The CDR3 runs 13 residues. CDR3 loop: CASSPDRFEPQHF. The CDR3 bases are TGTGCCAGCAGTCCCGACAGGTTCGAGCCCCAGCATTTT.

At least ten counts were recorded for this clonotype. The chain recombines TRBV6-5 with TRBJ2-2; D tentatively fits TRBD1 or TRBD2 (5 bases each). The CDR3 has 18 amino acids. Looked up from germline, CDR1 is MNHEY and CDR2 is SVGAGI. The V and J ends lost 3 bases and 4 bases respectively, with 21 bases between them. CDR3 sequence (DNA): TGTGCCAGCAGTTATACTTTCGGGACGGAGACTCCCACCGGGGAGCTGTTTTTT. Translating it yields CASSYTFGTETPTGELFF.

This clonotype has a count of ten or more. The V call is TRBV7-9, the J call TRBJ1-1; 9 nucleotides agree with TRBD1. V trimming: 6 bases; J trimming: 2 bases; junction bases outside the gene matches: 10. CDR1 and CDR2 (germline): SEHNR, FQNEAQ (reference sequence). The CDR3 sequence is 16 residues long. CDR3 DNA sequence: TGTGCCAGCAGGCAAAAACAGGGGGCTAGTAACACTGAAGCTTTCTTT. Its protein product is CASRQKQGASNTEAFF.

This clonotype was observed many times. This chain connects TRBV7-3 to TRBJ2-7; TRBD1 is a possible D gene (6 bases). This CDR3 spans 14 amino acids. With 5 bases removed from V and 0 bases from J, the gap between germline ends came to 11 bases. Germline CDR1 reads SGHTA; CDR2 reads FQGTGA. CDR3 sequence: CASSPDRNSYEQYF. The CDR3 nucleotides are TGTGCCAGCAGCCCGGACAGAAACTCCTACGAGCAGTACTTC.

This chain's CDR3 is CASSLEQHEAFF. CDR3 nucleotide sequence: TGTGCCAGCAGCTTAGAGCAGCACGAAGCTTTCTTT. J is TRBJ1-1 and V is TRBV7-9; D ambiguous. Trimming shortened V by 1 base and J by 8 bases, and 8 bases separated the two germline ends. This CDR3 spans 12 amino acids. CDR1 is SEHNR, CDR2 FQNEAQ, per germline (reference sequence). Full variable domain (outside the CDR3, taken from reference TRBV7-9 and TRBJ1-1): DTGVSQNPRHKITKRGQNVTFRCDPISEHNRLYWYRQTLGQGPEFLTYFQNEAQLEKSRLLSDRFSAERPKGSFSTLEIQRTEQGDSAMYLCASSLEQHEAFFGQGTRLTVV.

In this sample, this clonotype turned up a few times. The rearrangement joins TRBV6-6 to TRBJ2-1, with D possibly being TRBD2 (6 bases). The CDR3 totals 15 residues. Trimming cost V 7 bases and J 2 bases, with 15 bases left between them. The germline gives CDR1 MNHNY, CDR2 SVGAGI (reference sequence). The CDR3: CASTAYTGAYNEQFF. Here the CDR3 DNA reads TGTGCCAGCACCGCGTATACGGGAGCCTACAATGAGCAGTTCTTC.

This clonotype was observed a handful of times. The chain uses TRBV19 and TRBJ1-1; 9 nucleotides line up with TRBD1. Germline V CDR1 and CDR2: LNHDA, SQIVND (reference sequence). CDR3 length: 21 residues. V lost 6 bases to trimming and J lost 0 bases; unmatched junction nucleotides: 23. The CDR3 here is CASRPTGGEVRFTPLNTEAFF. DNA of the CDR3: TGTGCCAGTAGGCCAACAGGGGGCGAAGTAAGATTTACCCCTTTGAACACTGAAGCTTTCTTT.

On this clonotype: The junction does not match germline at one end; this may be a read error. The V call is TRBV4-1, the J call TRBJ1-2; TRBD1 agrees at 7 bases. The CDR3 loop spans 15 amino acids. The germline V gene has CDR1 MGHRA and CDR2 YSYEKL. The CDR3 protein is CASSQGQGSSYGFTF. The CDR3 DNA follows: TGCGCCAGCAGCCAAGGACAGGGATCCTCCTATGGCTTCACCTTC.

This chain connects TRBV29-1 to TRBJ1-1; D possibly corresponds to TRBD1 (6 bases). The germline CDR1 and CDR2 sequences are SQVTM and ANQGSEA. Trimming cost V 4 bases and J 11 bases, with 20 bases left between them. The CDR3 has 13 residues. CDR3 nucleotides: TGCAGCGTTGTAGGGGGTGGCAGGGTGAGGGCTTTCTTT. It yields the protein CSVVGGGRVRAFF. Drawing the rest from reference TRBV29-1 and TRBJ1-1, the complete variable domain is SAVISQKPSRDICQRGTSLTIQCQVDSQVTMMFWYRQQPGQSLTLIATANQGSEATYESGFVIDKFPISRPNLTFSTLTVSNMSPEDSSIYLCSVVGGGRVRAFFGQGTRLTVV.

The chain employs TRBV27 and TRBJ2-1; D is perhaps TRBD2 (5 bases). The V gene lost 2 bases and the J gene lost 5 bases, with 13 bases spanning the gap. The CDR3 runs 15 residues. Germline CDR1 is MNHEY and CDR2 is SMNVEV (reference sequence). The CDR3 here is CASSLGAAFNNEQFF. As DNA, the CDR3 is TGTGCCAGCAGTTTAGGAGCGGCCTTCAACAATGAGCAGTTCTTC.

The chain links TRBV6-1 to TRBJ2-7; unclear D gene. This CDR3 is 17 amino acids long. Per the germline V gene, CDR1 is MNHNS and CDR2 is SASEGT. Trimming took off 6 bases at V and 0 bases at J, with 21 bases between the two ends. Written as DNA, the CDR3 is TGTGCCAGCAGCCCCGATTCCCGTCGCACATCCTCCTACGAGCAGTACTTC. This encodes CASSPDSRRTSSYEQYF.

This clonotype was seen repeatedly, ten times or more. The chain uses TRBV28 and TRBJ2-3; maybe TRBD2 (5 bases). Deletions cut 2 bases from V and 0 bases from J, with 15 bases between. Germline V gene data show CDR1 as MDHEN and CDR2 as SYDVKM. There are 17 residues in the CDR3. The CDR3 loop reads CASSLVEVSISTDTQYF. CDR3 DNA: TGTGCCAGCAGTTTAGTGGAGGTCAGCATTAGCACAGATACGCAGTATTTT.

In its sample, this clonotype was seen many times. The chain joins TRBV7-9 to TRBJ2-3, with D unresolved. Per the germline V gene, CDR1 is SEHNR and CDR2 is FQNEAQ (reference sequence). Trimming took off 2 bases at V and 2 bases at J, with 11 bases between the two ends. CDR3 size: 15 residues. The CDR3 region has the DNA TGTGCCAGCAGCTTAAGCGAGTTGCTCACAGATACGCAGTATTTT. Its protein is CASSLSELLTDTQYF.

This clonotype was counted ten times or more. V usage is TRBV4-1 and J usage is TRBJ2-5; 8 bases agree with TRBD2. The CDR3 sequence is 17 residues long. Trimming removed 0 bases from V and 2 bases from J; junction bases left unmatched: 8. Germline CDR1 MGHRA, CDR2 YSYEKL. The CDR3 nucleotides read TGCGCCAGCAGCCAAGAGGTGCCTAGCGGGTCACAAGAGACCCAGTACTTC. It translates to CASSQEVPSGSQETQYF.